This TCR beta chain stems from a study of liver allograft versus peripheral blood T cells. For the study at large: Intrahepatic T cell receptor repertoires from transplanted livers were compared against repertoires in recipients' peripheral blood.

TCRdb called the reads again in MiXCR, with one record for every CDR3 protein. The sample lists around 9,000 distinct CDR3 sequences; around 21% were seen once. General observations from the study: Inside liver allografts, T cell receptor repertoires reportedly diverged from the repertoires found in peripheral blood.

The V and J ends lost 7 bases and 4 bases respectively, with 10 bases between them. Germline CDR1 is LNHDA and CDR2 is SQIVND (reference sequence). The CDR3 loop spans 12 amino acids. This clonotype ranks as medium-sized (0.01 to 0.1%). The antigen is unknown. The receptor was isolated from a human patient who had a liver transplant. The graft donor may account for some of the T cells. The rearrangement joins TRBV19 to TRBJ1-2; TRBD1 is a possible D gene (5 bases). The CDR3 DNA is TGTGCCAGTATGACAGTAACCTATGGCTACACCTTC. Residues: CASMTVTYGYTF.